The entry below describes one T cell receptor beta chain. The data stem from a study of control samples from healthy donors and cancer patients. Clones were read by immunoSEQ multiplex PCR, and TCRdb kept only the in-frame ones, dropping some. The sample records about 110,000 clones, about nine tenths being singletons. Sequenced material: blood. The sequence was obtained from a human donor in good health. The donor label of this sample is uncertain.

CDR3 loop: CASSVNSGGAQLYNEQFF. The CDR3 region has the DNA TGTGCCAGCAGCGTAAACAGCGGGGGGGCCCAGCTTTACAATGAGCAGTTCTTC. The rearrangement joins TRBV9 to TRBJ2-1, with 10 bases lining up with TRBD2. In germline, CDR1 is SGDLS, CDR2 YYNGEE. J gave up 4 bases and V 1 base, and 11 bases lay outside the gene matches. This CDR3 is 18 amino acids long.